The 4 T cell receptor beta chains below were found in one sample sequenced in a study of blood T cell repertoires in COVID-19. TCRdb keeps only in-frame clones here, not all; method: immunoSEQ multiplex PCR. Among fewer than 350,000 clones listed, around nine tenths were seen once. Sequencing was performed on peripheral blood. These receptor sequences come from a woman in her sixties or seventies with COVID-19, enrolled during active disease.

The V gene is TRBV4-1, the J gene TRBJ1-1; D call uncertain. Deletions cut 1 base from V and 1 base from J, with 10 bases between. CDR1 MGHRA and CDR2 YSYEKL come from the germline V gene. The CDR3 is 15 residues long. The CDR3 bases are TGCGCCAGCAGCCAAGGGCGGGCGCGGAACACTGAAGCTTTCTTT. Translated: CASSQGRARNTEAFF.

The rearrangement links TRBV29-1 to TRBJ2-2; maybe TRBD2 (5 bases). The V gene lost 2 bases and the J gene lost 6 bases, with 7 bases spanning the gap. This CDR3 spans 12 amino acids. Germline loops: CDR1 SQVTM, CDR2 ANQGSEA. The CDR3 sequence: CSVERGSGELFF. CDR3 bases: TGCAGCGTTGAACGGGGTTCCGGGGAGCTGTTTTTT.

CDR3 coding DNA: TGTGCCAGCAGCTTGGGTTGGGGGCAAGGCACAGATACGCAGTATTTT. It codes for CASSLGWGQGTDTQYF. The rearrangement uses TRBV7-2 and TRBJ2-3; weak D call: TRBD1 (6 bases). Trimming pared 3 bases from V and 1 base from J, leaving 14 bases between. The length of the CDR3 is 16 residues. Germline V gene lookup returns CDR1 SGHTA and CDR2 FQGNSA.

CDR3 sequence: CASSPRGGTYEQYF. The CDR3 DNA reads as TGTGCCAGCAGCCCCCGTGGGGGGACTTACGAGCAGTACTTC. The chain combines TRBV9 with TRBJ2-7, with a tentative D call TRBD2 (6 bases). CDR3 length equals 14 residues. Germline V lookup: CDR1 SGDLS, CDR2 YYNGEE. Trimming shortened V by 4 bases and J by 4 bases, and 15 bases separated the two germline ends.